Presented here are 10 T cell receptor beta chains from one specimen sequenced in a study of cytomegalovirus exposure and HLA in healthy donors (dated by TCRdb to between 2016 and 2019). The method behind the library was the immunoSEQ multiplex PCR assay. The multiplex PCR relied on a mix of 60 forward primers for TCR Vbeta segments and 13 reverse primers for TCR Jbeta segments. The table was pulled from immuneACCESS by TCRdb, which kept in-frame rearrangements only. Such tables lose some clones; where checked, under half of the loss comes from unresolved V genes, and the rest has no known cause. Present in this sample are 150,000 to 180,000 clones, roughly 80% of which were seen just once. Clones ranked in the top ten supply roughly 13% of the sample. Sequenced material: PBMCs. These TCRs come from a man between 25 and 39 years old in good health and CMV-seropositive.

V usage is TRBV12-5 and J usage is TRBJ2-1, with D possibly being TRBD2 (6 bases). V lost 11 bases to trimming and J lost 4 bases, with 9 bases between them. Germline V gene lookup returns CDR1 LGHNT and CDR2 FRNRAP. The CDR3 loop spans 11 amino acids. CDR3 protein: CAGGLYNEQFF. CDR3 nucleotides: TGTGCTGGGGGACTTTACAATGAGCAGTTCTTC.

The genes are TRBV30 and TRBJ2-3; 7 bases fit TRBD2. With V trimmed by 0 bases and J by 4 bases, 7 bases remained unmatched. This CDR3 has 15 residues. Germline CDR1 GTSNPN, CDR2 SVGIG (reference sequence). The CDR3 loop reads CAWSVSTGGADTQYF. Written as DNA, the CDR3 is TGTGCCTGGAGTGTGTCGACGGGAGGAGCAGATACGCAGTATTTT.

The chain carries TRBV19 and TRBJ1-1, with 8 bases lining up with TRBD1. The germline V gene encodes CDR1 LNHDA and CDR2 SQIVND (reference sequence). Losses at the gene ends were 8 bases for V and 1 base for J; bases not matched to a gene: 3. The CDR3 runs to 13 residues. The CDR3 region is CASGTGWNTEAFF. The CDR3 DNA sequence: TGTGCCAGTGGGACAGGATGGAACACTGAAGCTTTCTTT.

The DNA for the CDR3 is TGTGCCAGCAGCTCCGGAGGTTACAATGAGCAGTTCTTC. Protein product: CASSSGGYNEQFF. The genes are TRBV28 and TRBJ2-1, with D perhaps matching TRBD2 (5 bases). V was trimmed by 6 bases and J by 4 bases, leaving 10 bases between them. The CDR3 sequence is 13 residues long. Germline CDR1 and CDR2: MDHEN and SYDVKM.

V and J are TRBV5-3 and TRBJ2-7; D is possibly TRBD1 (6 bases). TRBV5-3 is identified as an open reading frame with a role that is uncertain. V was shortened by 1 base and J by 2 bases, with 13 bases between the two germline ends. This CDR3 has 15 residues. In DNA, the CDR3 is TGTGCCAGAAGCTTGATTGCACAGGGTACCTACGAGCAGTACTTC. Protein product: CARSLIAQGTYEQYF.

The chain is built from TRBV6-1 and TRBJ2-5; 12 nucleotides match TRBD1. The J call is doubtful: the DNA matches TRBJ2-7 better. Germline V gives CDR1 MNHNS, CDR2 SASEGT. CDR3 length: 17 residues. The CDR3 nucleotides read TGTGCCAGCAGTGATCACGAGGGGGACAGGGGGCCACGCGAGCAGTACTTC. This codes for CASSDHEGDRGPREQYF.

The chain is built from TRBV6-1 and TRBJ2-4; TRBD1 agrees at 7 bases. Unmatched junction bases numbered 8, after V lost 2 bases and J lost 10 bases. Germline V lookup: CDR1 MNHNS, CDR2 SASEGT. The CDR3 length is 14 residues. The chain's CDR3 is CASSESDRVGIQYF. Here the CDR3 DNA reads TGTGCCAGCAGTGAATCAGACAGGGTCGGGATTCAGTACTTC.

In this sample, this clone turned up a few times. The chain employs TRBV9 and TRBJ2-7, with 7 bases fitting TRBD2. The CDR3 spans 15 residues. Per germline, CDR1 SGDLS and CDR2 YYNGEE. V trimming: 0 bases; J trimming: 6 bases; junction bases outside the gene matches: 9. CDR3 in amino acids: CASSVDYGLEPEQYF. CDR3 sequence (DNA): TGTGCCAGCAGCGTAGATTACGGACTAGAGCCCGAGCAGTACTTC.

This clone was seen a handful of times. This chain joins TRBV7-3 and TRBJ1-2, with 11 bases lining up with TRBD1. Germline V lookup: CDR1 SGHTA, CDR2 FQGTGA. V was clipped by 5 bases and J by 2 bases; unmatched bases: 4. This CDR3 spans 15 amino acids. CDR3 residues: CASSLGTGGNYGYTF. CDR3 coding DNA: TGTGCCAGCAGCCTAGGGACAGGGGGAAACTATGGCTACACCTTC.

This rearrangement joins TRBV29-1 to TRBJ2-2; tentative D call: TRBD1 (6 bases). Germline V gives CDR1 SQVTM, CDR2 ANQGSEA. Trimming stripped 5 bases from V and 0 bases from J, with 13 bases between. The length of the CDR3 is 15 residues. Here the CDR3 reads CSVLVAGANTGELFF. CDR3 DNA: TGCAGCGTTCTTGTCGCAGGGGCGAACACCGGGGAGCTGTTTTTT.